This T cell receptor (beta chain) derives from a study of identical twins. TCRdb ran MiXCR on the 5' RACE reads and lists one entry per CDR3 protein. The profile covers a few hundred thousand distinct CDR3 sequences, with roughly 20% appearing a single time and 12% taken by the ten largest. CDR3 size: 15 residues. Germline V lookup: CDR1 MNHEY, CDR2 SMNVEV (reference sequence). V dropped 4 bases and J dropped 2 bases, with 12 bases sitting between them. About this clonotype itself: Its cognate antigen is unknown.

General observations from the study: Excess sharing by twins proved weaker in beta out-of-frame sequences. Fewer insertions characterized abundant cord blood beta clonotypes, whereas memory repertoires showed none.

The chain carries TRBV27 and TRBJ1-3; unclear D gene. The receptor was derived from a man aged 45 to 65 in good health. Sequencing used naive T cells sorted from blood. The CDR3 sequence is CASSSRWRPGNTIYF. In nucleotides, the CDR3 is TGTGCCAGCAGTTCCCGGTGGCGCCCTGGAAACACCATATATTTT.